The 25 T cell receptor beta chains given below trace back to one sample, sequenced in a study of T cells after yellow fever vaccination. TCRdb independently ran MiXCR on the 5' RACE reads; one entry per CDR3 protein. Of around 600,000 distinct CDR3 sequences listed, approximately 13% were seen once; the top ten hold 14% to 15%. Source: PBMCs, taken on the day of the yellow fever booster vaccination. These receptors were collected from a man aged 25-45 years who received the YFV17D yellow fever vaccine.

The CDR3 nucleotides are TGTGCCAGCTCGTACTCGGGACAGGGAACCGGGGAGCTGTTTTTT. It translates to CASSYSGQGTGELFF. The chain couples TRBV12-3 or TRBV12-4 to TRBJ2-2, with 9 bases that match TRBD1. The CDR3 is 15 residues long. With 8 bases clipped from V and 5 bases from J, the junction kept 9 bases outside the gene matches.

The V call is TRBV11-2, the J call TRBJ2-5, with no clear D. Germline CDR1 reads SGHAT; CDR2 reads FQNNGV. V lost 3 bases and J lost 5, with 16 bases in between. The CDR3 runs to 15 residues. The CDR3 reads CASSFGSSFMETQYF. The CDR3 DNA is TGTGCCAGCAGCTTCGGGTCTTCTTTCATGGAGACCCAGTACTTC.

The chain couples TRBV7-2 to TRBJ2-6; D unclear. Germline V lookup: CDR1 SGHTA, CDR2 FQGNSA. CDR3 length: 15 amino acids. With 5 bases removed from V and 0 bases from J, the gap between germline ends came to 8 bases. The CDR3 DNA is TGTGCCAGCAGCCAGATTTTCTCTGGGGCCAACGTCCTGACTTTC. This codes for CASSQIFSGANVLTF.

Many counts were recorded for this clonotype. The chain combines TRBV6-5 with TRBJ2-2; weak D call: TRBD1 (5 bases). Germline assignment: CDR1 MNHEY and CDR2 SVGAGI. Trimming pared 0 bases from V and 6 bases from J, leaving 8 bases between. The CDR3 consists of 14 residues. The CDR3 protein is CASSYSGEPGELFF. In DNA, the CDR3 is TGTGCCAGCAGTTACTCAGGGGAACCCGGGGAGCTGTTTTTT.

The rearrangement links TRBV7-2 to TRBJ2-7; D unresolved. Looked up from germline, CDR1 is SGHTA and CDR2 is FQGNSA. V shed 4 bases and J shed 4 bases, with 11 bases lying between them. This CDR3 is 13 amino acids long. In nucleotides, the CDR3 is TGTGCCAGCAGCTCCGGTTATGGATACGAGCAGTACTTC. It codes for CASSSGYGYEQYF.

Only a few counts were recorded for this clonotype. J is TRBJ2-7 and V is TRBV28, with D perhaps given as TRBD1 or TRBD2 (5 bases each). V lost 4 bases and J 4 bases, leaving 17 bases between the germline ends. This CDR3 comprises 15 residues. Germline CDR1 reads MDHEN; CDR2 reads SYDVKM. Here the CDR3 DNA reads TGTGCCAGCAGTTCACCTCGGGACCGGTTGTACGAGCAGTACTTC. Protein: CASSSPRDRLYEQYF. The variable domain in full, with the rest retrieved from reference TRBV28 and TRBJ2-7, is DVKVTQSSRYLVKRTGEKVFLECVQDMDHENMFWYRQDPGLGLRLIYFSYDVKMKEKGDIPEGYSVSREKKERFSLILESASTNQTSMYLCASSSPRDRLYEQYFGPGTRLTVT.

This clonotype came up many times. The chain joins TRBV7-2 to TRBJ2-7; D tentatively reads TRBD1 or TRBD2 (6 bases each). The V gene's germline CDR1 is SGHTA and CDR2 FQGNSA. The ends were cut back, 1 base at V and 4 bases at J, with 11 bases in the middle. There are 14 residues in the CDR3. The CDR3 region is CASSLDGGLYEQYF. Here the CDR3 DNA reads TGTGCCAGCAGCTTAGATGGGGGGCTATACGAGCAGTACTTC.

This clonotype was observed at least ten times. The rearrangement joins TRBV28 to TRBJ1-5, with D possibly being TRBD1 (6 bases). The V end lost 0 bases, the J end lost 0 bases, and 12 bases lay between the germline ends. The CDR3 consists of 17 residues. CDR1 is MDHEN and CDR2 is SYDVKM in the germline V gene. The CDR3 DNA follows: TGTGCCAGCAGTTTATGGAGGACAGCGGATAGCAATCAGCCCCAGCATTTT. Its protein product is CASSLWRTADSNQPQHF.

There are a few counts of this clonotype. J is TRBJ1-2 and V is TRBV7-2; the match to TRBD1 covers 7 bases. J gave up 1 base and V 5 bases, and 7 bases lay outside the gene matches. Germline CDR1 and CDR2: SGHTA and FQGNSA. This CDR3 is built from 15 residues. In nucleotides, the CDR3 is TGTGCCAGCAGCGAGGGGGACAGTTTTAACTATGGCTACACCTTC. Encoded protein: CASSEGDSFNYGYTF.

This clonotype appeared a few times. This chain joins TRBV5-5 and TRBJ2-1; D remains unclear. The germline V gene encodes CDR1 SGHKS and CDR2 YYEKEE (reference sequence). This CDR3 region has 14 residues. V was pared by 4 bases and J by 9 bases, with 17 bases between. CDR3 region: CASSRPNRIGEQFF. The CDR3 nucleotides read TGTGCCAGCAGCCGTCCGAATCGGATCGGTGAGCAGTTCTTC. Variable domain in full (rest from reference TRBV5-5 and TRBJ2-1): DAGVTQSPTHLIKTRGQQVTLRCSPISGHKSVSWYQQVLGQGPQFIFQYYEKEERGRGNFPDRFSARQFPNYSSELNVNALLLGDSALYLCASSRPNRIGEQFFGPGTRLTVL.

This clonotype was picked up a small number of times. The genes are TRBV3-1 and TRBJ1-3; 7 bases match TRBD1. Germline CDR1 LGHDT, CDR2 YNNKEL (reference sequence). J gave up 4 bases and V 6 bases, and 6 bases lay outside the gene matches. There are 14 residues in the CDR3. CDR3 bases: TGTGCCAGCAGAGAACAGGGGTACGGAAACACCATATATTTT. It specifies CASREQGYGNTIYF.

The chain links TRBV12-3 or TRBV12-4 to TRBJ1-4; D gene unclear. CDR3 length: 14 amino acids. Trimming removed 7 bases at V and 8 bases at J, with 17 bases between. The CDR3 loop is CASTLAGRWEKLFF. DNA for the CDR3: TGTGCCAGCACTCTTGCTGGACGGTGGGAAAAACTGTTTTTT.

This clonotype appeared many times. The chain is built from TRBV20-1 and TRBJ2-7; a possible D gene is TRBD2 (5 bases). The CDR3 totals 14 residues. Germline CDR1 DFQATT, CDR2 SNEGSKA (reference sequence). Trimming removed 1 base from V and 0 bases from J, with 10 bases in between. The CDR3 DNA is TGCAGTGCTAGAGGCGGGTACAGCTCCTACGAGCAGTACTTC. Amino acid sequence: CSARGGYSSYEQYF.

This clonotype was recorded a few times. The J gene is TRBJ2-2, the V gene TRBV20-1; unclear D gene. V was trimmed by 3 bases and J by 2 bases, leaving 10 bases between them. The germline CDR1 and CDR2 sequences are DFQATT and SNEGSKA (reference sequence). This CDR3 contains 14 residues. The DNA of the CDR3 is TGCAGTGCTAGCCCCCGCCTCAACACCGGGGAGCTGTTTTTT. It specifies CSASPRLNTGELFF.

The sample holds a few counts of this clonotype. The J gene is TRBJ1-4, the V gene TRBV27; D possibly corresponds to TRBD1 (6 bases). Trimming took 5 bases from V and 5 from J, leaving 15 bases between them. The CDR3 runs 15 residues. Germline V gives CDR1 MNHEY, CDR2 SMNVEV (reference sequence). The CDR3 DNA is TGTGCCAGCAGTCCCATGGACAGTTGGAATGAAAAACTGTTTTTT. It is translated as CASSPMDSWNEKLFF. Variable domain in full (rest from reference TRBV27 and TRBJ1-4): EAQVTQNPRYLITVTGKKLTVTCSQNMNHEYMSWYRQDPGLGLRQIYYSMNVEVTDKGDVPEGYKVSRKEKRNFPLILESPSPNQTSLYFCASSPMDSWNEKLFFGSGTQLSVL.

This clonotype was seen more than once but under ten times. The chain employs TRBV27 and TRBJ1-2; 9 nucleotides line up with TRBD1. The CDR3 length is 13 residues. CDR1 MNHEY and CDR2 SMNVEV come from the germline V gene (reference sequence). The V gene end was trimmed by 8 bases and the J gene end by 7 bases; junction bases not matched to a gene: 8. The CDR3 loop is CASRGQGIFGYTF. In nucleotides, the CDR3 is TGTGCCAGCCGGGGACAGGGTATTTTTGGCTACACCTTC.

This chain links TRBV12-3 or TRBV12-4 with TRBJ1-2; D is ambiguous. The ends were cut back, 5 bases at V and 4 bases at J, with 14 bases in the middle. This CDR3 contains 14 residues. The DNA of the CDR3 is TGTGCCAGCAGTCCCTTTTTTGATACCTATGGCTACACCTTC. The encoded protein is CASSPFFDTYGYTF.

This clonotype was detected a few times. In DNA, the CDR3 is TGTGCCAGCAGTGATCGGCAGGGCGGCTACACCTTC. Encoded protein: CASSDRQGGYTF. The chain combines TRBV25-1 with TRBJ1-2, with D tentatively TRBD1 (5 bases). Germline V lookup: CDR1 MGHDK, CDR2 SYGVNS. The CDR3 has 12 amino acids. The ends were cut back, 3 bases at V and 8 bases at J, with 10 bases in the middle.

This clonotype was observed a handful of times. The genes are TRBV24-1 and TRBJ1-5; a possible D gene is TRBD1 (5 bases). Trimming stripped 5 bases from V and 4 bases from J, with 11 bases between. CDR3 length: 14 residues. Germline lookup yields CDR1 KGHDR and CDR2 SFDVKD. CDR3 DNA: TGTGCCACCAGTGGGGGCTCGGGGAATCAGCCCCAGCATTTT. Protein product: CATSGGSGNQPQHF.

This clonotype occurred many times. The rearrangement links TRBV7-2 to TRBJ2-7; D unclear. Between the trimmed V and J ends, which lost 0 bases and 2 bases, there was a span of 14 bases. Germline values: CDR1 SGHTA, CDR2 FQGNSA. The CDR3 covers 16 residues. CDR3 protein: CASSLASPTGTYEQYF. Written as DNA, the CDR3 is TGTGCCAGCAGCTTAGCGTCTCCGACGGGTACCTACGAGCAGTACTTC.

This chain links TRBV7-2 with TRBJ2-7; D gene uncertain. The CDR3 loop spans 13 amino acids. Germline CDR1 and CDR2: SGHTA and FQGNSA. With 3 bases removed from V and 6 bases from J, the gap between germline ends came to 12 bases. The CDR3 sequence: CASSLEHSFEQYF. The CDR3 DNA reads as TGTGCCAGCAGCTTGGAACACAGCTTCGAGCAGTACTTC.

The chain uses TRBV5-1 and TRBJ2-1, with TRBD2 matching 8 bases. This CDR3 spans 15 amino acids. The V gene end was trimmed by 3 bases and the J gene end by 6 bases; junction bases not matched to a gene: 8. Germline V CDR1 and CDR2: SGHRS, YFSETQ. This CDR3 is CASSWTSTSGNEQFF. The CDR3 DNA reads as TGCGCCAGCAGCTGGACTAGCACCTCGGGCAATGAGCAGTTCTTC.

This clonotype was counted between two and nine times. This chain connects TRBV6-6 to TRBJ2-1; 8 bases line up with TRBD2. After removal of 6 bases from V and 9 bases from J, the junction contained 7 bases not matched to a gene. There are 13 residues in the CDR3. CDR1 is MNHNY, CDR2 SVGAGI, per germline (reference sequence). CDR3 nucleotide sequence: TGTGCCAGCAGGACTGGACTAGCTGTTGAGCAGTTCTTC. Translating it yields CASRTGLAVEQFF.

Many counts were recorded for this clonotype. The CDR3: CASSLEYQYNRRGTGELFF. CDR3 nucleotide sequence: TGCGCCAGCAGCTTGGAATATCAATACAACAGGCGGGGCACCGGGGAGCTGTTTTTT. V gene TRBV5-1 combines with J gene TRBJ2-2; tentatively, D is TRBD2 (6 bases). Germline CDR1 and CDR2: SGHRS and YFSETQ. Trimming removed 0 bases from V and 4 bases from J, with 22 bases in between. The CDR3 is made up of 19 amino acids.

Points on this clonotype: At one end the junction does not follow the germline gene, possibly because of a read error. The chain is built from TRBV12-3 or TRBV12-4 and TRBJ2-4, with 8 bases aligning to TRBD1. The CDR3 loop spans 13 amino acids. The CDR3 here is CASRQGAGPIPYF. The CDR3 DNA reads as TGTGCCAGCCGTCAGGGGGCCGGTCCCATTCCGTACTTC.